This T cell receptor beta chain was obtained from a study of STAT5B mutations in CD4+ large granular lymphocyte leukemia. In regard to this clone: What it binds is unknown.

Produced via immunoSEQ multiplex PCR; TCRdb's table is partial and in-frame only. The table records approximately 33,000 clones, roughly 65% of them present only once. Study-wide points: CD4-sorted patient repertoires seemed more clonal than healthy CD4+ repertoires. Compared with healthy controls (2/35), patient top clones favored TRBV06 (8/27).

Trimming took 4 bases from V and 0 from J, leaving 14 bases between them. Looked up from germline, CDR1 is SGHDT and CDR2 is YYEEEE. The CDR3 runs 15 residues. The sequence came from a human donor in good health. The chain joins TRBV5-6 to TRBJ2-7, with D tentatively TRBD1 (5 bases). The sample was CD4+ T cells from blood buffy coats. CDR3 amino acids: CASSRGRGSSYEQYF. The CDR3 DNA sequence: TGTGCCAGCAGCCGTGGAAGGGGTAGCTCCTACGAGCAGTACTTC.